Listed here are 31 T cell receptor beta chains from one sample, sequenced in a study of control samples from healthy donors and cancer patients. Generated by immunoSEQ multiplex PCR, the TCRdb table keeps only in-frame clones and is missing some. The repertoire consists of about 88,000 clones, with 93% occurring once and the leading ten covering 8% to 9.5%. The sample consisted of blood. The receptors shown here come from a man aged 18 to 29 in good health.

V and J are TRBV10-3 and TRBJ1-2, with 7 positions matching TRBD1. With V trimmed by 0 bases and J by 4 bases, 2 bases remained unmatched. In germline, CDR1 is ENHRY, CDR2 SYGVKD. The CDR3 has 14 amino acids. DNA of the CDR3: TGTGCCATCAGTGAGTCACAGGGGAGCTATGGCTACACCTTC. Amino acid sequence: CAISESQGSYGYTF.

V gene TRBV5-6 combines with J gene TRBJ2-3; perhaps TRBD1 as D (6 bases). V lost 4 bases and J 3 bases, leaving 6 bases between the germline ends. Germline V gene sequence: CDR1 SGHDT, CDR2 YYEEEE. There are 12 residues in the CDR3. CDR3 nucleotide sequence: TGTGCCAGCAGCACAGGGACAGATACGCAGTATTTT. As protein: CASSTGTDTQYF.

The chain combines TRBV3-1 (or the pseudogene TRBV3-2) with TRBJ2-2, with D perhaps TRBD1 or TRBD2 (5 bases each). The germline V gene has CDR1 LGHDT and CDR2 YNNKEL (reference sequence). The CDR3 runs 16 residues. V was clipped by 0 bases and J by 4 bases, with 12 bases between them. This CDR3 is CASSQDPGLSTGELFF. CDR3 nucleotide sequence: TGTGCCAGCAGCCAAGACCCGGGGCTGAGCACCGGGGAGCTGTTTTTT.

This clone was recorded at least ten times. CDR3 nucleotides: TGCGCCAGCAGCTTGGGCGGCGGGGGGCTTTACAATGAGCAGTTCTTC. Protein product: CASSLGGGGLYNEQFF. This rearrangement joins TRBV5-1 to TRBJ2-1, with TRBD2 matching over 8 bases. The trim removed 0 bases at V and 4 bases at J, leaving 6 bases unmatched. CDR1 and CDR2 (germline): SGHRS, YFSETQ. The CDR3 loop spans 16 amino acids.

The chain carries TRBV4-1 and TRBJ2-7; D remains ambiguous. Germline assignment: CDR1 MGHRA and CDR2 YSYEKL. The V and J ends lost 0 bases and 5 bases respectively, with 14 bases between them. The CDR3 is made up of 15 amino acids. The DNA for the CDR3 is TGCGCCAGCAGCCAAGAACTGGCCCGGATCCACGAGCAGTACTTC. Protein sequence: CASSQELARIHEQYF.

Here the CDR3 DNA reads TGTGCCTGGAGGACTAGCGGGGCGACCTACGAGCAGTACTTC. It encodes CAWRTSGATYEQYF. The chain combines TRBV30 with TRBJ2-7; 11 bases fit TRBD2. This CDR3 has 14 amino acids. V lost 3 bases, J lost 2 bases, and 3 bases stayed unmatched. From germline, CDR1 is GTSNPN and CDR2 SVGIG (reference sequence).

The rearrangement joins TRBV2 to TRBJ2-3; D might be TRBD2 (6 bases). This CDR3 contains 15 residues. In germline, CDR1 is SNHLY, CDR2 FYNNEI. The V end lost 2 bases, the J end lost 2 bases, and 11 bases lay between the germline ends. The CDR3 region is CASSERGGTTDTQYF. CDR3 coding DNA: TGTGCCAGCAGTGAAAGAGGCGGGACCACAGATACGCAGTATTTT.

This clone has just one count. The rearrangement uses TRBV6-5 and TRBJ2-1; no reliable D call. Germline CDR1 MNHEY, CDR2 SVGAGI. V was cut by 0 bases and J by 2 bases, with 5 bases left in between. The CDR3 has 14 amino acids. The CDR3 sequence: CASSYSITYNEQFF. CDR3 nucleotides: TGTGCCAGCAGTTACTCGATCACCTACAATGAGCAGTTCTTC.

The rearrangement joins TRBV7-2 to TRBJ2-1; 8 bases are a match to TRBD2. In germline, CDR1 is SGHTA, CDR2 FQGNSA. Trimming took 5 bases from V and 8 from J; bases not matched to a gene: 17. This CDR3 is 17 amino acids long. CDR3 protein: CASSVSTAGGRVDEQFF. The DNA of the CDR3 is TGTGCCAGCAGCGTTAGTACGGCGGGGGGCCGGGTCGATGAGCAGTTCTTC.

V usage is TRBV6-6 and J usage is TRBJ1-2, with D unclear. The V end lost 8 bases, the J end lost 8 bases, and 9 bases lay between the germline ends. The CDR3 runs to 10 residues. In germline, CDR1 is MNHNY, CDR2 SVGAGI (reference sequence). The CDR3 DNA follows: TGTGCCAGCCAAAACGGGGGCTACACCTTC. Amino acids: CASQNGGYTF.

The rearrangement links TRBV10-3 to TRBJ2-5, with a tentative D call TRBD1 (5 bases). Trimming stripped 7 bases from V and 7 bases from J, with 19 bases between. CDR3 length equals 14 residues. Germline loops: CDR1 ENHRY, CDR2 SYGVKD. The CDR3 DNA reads TGTGCCATCACCCTGGACATAAGTTCGGGGACCCAGTACTTC. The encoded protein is CAITLDISSGTQYF.

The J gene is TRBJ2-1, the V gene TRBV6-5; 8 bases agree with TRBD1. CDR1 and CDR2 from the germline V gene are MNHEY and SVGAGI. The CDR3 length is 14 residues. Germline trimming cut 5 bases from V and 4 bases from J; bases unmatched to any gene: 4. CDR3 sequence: CASSKRQGYNEQFF. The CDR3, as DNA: TGTGCCAGCAGTAAAAGACAGGGGTACAATGAGCAGTTCTTC.

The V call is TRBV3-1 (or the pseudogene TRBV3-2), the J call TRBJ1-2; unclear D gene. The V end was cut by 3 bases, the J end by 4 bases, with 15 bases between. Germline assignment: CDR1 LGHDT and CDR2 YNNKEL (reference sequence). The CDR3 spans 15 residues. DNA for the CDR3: TGTGCCAGCAGCCAGGCGACGGAAGGAGGCTATGGCTACACCTTC. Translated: CASSQATEGGYGYTF.

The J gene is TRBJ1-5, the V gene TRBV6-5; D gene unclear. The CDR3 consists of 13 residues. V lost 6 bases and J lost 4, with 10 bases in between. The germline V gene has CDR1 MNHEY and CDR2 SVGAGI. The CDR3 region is CASSQDPNQPQHF. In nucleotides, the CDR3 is TGTGCCAGCAGCCAGGACCCTAATCAGCCCCAGCATTTT.

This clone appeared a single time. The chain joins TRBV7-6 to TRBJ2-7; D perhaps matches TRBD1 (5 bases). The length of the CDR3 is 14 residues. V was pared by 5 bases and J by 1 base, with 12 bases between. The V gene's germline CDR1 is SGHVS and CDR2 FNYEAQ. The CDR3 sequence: CASSRYKGSYEQYF. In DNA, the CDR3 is TGTGCCAGCAGCCGGTACAAGGGGTCCTACGAGCAGTACTTC. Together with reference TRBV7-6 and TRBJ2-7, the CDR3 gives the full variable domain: GAGVSQSPRYKVTKRGQDVALRCDPISGHVSLYWYRQALGQGPEFLTYFNYEAQQDKSGLPNDRFSAERPEGSISTLTIQRTEQRDSAMYRCASSRYKGSYEQYFGPGTRLTVT.

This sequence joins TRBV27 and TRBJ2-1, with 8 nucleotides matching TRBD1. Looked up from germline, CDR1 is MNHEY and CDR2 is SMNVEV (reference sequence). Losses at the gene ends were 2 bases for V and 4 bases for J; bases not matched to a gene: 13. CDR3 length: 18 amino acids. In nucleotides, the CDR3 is TGTGCCAGCAGTTTAAGGGCGAGAGGCAGGGGGCTATACAATGAGCAGTTCTTC. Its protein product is CASSLRARGRGLYNEQFF.

CDR3 in DNA: TGTGCCAGCAGTCCAAGGGGGGATATGAACACTGAAGCTTTCTTT. Protein product: CASSPRGDMNTEAFF. The chain couples TRBV7-9 to TRBJ1-1; possible D gene TRBD1, 6 bases. This CDR3 has 15 residues. V was shortened by 6 bases and J by 0 bases, with 14 bases between the two germline ends. The germline gives CDR1 SEHNR, CDR2 FQNEAQ (reference sequence).

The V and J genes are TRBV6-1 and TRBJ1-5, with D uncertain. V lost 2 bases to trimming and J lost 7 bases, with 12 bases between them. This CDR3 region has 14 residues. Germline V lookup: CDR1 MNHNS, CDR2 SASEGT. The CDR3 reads CASSELGSAQPQHF. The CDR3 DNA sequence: TGTGCCAGCAGTGAATTAGGTTCGGCGCAGCCCCAGCATTTT.

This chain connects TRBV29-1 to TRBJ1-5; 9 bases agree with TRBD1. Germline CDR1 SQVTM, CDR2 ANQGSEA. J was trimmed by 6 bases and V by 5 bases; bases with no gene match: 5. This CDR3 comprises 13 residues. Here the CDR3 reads CSVQTGGGQPQHF. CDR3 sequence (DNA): TGCAGCGTTCAAACAGGGGGCGGTCAGCCCCAGCATTTT.

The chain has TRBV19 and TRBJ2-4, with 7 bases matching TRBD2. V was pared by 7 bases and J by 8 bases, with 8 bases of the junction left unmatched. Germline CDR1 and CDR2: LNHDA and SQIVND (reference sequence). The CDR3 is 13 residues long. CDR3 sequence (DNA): TGTGCCAGTACCTTTAGGGCGGGGGACATTCAGTACTTC. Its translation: CASTFRAGDIQYF.

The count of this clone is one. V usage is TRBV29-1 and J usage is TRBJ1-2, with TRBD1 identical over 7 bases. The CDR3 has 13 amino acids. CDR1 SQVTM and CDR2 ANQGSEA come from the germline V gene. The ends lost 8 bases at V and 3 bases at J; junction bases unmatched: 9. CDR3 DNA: TGCAGCCTCCAGGGGGAAGAGGACTATGGCTACACCTTC. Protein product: CSLQGEEDYGYTF.

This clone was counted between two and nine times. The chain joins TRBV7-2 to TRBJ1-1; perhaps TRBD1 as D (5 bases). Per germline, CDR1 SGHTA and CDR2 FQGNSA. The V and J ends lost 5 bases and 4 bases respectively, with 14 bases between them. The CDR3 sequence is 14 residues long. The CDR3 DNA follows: TGTGCCAGCAGCCCCCAGGGAGGAGTCACTGAAGCTTTCTTT. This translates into CASSPQGGVTEAFF.

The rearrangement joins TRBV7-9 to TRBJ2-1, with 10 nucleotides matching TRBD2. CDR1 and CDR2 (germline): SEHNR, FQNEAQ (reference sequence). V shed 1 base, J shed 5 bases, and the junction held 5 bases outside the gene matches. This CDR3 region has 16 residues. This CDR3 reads CASSLDLAGVNNEQFF. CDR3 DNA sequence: TGTGCCAGCAGCTTAGACCTAGCGGGAGTGAACAATGAGCAGTTCTTC.

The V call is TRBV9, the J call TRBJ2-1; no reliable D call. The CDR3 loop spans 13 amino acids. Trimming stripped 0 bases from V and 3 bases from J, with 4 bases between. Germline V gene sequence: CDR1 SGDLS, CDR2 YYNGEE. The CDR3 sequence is CASSVGVYNEQFF. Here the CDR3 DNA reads TGTGCCAGCAGCGTAGGGGTCTACAATGAGCAGTTCTTC.

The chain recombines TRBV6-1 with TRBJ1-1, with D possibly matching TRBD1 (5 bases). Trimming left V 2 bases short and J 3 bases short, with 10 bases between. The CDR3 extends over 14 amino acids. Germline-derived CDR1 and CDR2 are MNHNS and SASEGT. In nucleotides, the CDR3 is TGTGCCAGCAGTGAACAGGGAGGAGACACTGAAGCTTTCTTT. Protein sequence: CASSEQGGDTEAFF.

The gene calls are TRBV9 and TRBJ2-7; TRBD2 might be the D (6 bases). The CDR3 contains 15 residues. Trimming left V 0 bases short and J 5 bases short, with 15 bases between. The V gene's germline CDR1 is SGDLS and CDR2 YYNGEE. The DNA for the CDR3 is TGTGCCAGCAGCGTAGGTAACGGGAGACGGGACGAGCAGTACTTC. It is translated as CASSVGNGRRDEQYF.

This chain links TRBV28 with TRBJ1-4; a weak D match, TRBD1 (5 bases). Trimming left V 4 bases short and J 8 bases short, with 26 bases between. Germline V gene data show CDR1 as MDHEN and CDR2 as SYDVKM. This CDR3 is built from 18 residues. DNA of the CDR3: TGTGCCAGCAGTTCCCCCGAGGTGGCAGGGCGCAACCTGGAAAAACTGTTTTTT. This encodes CASSSPEVAGRNLEKLFF.

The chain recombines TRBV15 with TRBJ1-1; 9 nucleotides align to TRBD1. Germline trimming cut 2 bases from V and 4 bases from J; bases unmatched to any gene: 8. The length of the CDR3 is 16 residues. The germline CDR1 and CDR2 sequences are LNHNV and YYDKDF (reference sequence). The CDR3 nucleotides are TGTGCCACCAGCAGATCCCAGGACAGGGGTGGCACTGAAGCTTTCTTT. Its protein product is CATSRSQDRGGTEAFF. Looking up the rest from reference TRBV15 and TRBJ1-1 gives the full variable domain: DAMVIQNPRYQVTQFGKPVTLSCSQTLNHNVMYWYQQKSSQAPKLLFHYYDKDFNNEADTPDNFQSRRPNTSFCFLDIRSPGLGDTAMYLCATSRSQDRGGTEAFFGQGTRLTVV.

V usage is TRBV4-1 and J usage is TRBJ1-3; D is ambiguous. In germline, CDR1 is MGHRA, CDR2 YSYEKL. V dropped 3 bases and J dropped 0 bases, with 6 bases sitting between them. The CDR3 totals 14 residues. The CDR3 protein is CASSHPTSGNTIYF. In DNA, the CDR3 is TGCGCCAGCAGCCATCCCACCTCTGGAAACACCATATATTTT.

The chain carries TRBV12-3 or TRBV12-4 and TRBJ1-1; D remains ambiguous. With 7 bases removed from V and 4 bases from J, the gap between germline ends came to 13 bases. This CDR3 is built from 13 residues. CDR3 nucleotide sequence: TGTGCCAGCACCTTAAGCGGCTCCACTGAAGCTTTCTTT. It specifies CASTLSGSTEAFF.

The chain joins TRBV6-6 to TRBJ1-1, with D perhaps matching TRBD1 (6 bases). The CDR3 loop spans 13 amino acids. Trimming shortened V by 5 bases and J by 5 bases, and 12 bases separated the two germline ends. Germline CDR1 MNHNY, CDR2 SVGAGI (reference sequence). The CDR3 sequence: CASSAPGATEAFF. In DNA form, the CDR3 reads TGTGCCAGCAGTGCCCCGGGGGCTACTGAAGCTTTCTTT.